Below are 12 T cell receptor beta chains sequenced from a single sample in a study of blood T cell repertoires in COVID-19. Measured with immunoSEQ multiplex PCR; TCRdb has only the in-frame clones, and not every one. The profile shows approximately 150,000 clones, 88% of them singletons. Material for sequencing was peripheral blood. These receptors came from a man in his fifties or sixties who had recovered from COVID-19.

This rearrangement joins TRBV7-3 to TRBJ1-4; D unclear. The CDR3 has 16 residues. Germline CDR1 SGHTA, CDR2 FQGTGA. The V and J ends lost 1 base and 5 bases respectively, with 14 bases between them. The CDR3, as DNA: TGTGCCAGCAGCTTAAAGAAACCAGGTGAGAATGAAAAACTGTTTTTT. This translates into CASSLKKPGENEKLFF.

The rearrangement links TRBV7-8 to TRBJ2-7, with 8 bases that match TRBD1. There are 15 residues in the CDR3. V lost 5 bases, J lost 0 bases, and 6 bases stayed unmatched. Germline values: CDR1 SGHVS, CDR2 FQNEAQ. The chain's CDR3 is CASSQGQGFSYEQYF. As DNA, the CDR3 is TGTGCCAGCAGCCAAGGACAGGGCTTCTCCTACGAGCAGTACTTC.

The rearrangement uses TRBV28 and TRBJ1-4; possible D gene TRBD1, 5 bases. CDR1 MDHEN and CDR2 SYDVKM come from the germline V gene. The CDR3 runs to 15 residues. Trimming pared 2 bases from V and 8 bases from J, leaving 15 bases between. In DNA form, the CDR3 reads TGTGCCAGCAGTTTAGGACCCTTGGGGGGAGAAAAACTGTTTTTT. Translation: CASSLGPLGGEKLFF.

The sample holds a few counts of this clone. The V gene is TRBV7-2, the J gene TRBJ2-1, with a weak D call TRBD2 (6 bases). Germline assignment: CDR1 SGHTA and CDR2 FQGNSA. The CDR3 is 18 residues long. Trimming took off 1 base at V and 0 bases at J, with 16 bases between the two ends. Here the CDR3 DNA reads TGTGCCAGCAGCTTAGTGGGACTTCGACTCAGCTCCTACAATGAGCAGTTCTTC. This sequence encodes CASSLVGLRLSSYNEQFF.

The chain recombines TRBV18 with TRBJ2-3; perhaps TRBD1 as D (6 bases). The germline CDR1 and CDR2 sequences are KGHSH and LQKENI. V shed 2 bases and J shed 2 bases, with 8 bases lying between them. The CDR3 has 14 residues. In DNA form, the CDR3 reads TGTGCCAGCTCACCAGGGGGCAACACAGATACGCAGTATTTT. Its translation: CASSPGGNTDTQYF.

The chain employs TRBV19 and TRBJ2-7; a weak D match, TRBD2 (6 bases). The CDR3 has 13 residues. Germline V lookup: CDR1 LNHDA, CDR2 SQIVND (reference sequence). The V end was cut by 5 bases, the J end by 7 bases, with 15 bases between. CDR3 protein: CASSGRTVIEQYF. Written as DNA, the CDR3 is TGTGCCAGTAGTGGGAGGACGGTAATTGAGCAGTACTTC.

The chain combines TRBV27 with TRBJ2-3; 7 bases line up with TRBD1. The CDR3 runs to 15 residues. V lost 3 bases and J lost 6; bases outside the gene matches: 9. Germline V gives CDR1 MNHEY, CDR2 SMNVEV (reference sequence). For the CDR3, the DNA is TGTGCCAGCAGTTTGGGAGTACAGGGGACGGATACGCAGTATTTT. This sequence encodes CASSLGVQGTDTQYF.

V gene TRBV4-3 combines with J gene TRBJ1-2, with D perhaps TRBD1 (6 bases). Germline V gene sequence: CDR1 LGHNA, CDR2 YSLEER. Trimming pared 1 base from V and 4 bases from J, leaving 13 bases between. The length of the CDR3 is 15 residues. For the CDR3, the DNA is TGCGCCAGCAGCCAAGTAGGCGGACAGCTCTATGGCTACACCTTC. It translates to CASSQVGGQLYGYTF.

The CDR3 DNA is TGTGCCAGCAGCTTAGGACTTGGACAGGGATCCTACGAGCAGTACTTC. This translates into CASSLGLGQGSYEQYF. V is TRBV11-3 and J is TRBJ2-7; TRBD1 aligns across 8 bases. Per germline, CDR1 SGHNT and CDR2 YENEEA. The V and J ends lost 1 base and 1 base, in that order; junction bases with no gene match: 6. CDR3 length equals 16 residues.

The J gene is TRBJ2-1, the V gene TRBV6-8, with 7 bases matching TRBD2. Unmatched junction bases numbered 20, after V lost 6 bases and J lost 0 bases. The CDR3 length is 20 residues. The germline gives CDR1 MNHGY, CDR2 SAAAGT. The CDR3 nucleotides read TGTGCCAGCAGACGACACTACCGACAGAAACTAGCGCGCTCCTACAATGAGCAGTTCTTC. Protein sequence: CASRRHYRQKLARSYNEQFF.

This rearrangement joins TRBV29-1 to TRBJ2-7; D unresolved. V shed 3 bases and J shed 5 bases, with 8 bases lying between them. Germline values: CDR1 SQVTM, CDR2 ANQGSEA. The CDR3 covers 11 residues. The CDR3 sequence: CSVDLGHEQYF. DNA for the CDR3: TGCAGCGTTGACTTGGGCCACGAGCAGTACTTC.

This chain uses TRBV5-1 with TRBJ1-3; 8 nucleotides agree with TRBD1. Trimming cost V 0 bases and J 4 bases; bases outside gene matches: 9. From germline, CDR1 is SGHRS and CDR2 YFSETQ. This CDR3 is built from 17 residues. CDR3 in DNA: TGCGCCAGCAGCTTGGGGGGACAGGCCCTGGGAGGAAACACCATATATTTT. It encodes CASSLGGQALGGNTIYF.